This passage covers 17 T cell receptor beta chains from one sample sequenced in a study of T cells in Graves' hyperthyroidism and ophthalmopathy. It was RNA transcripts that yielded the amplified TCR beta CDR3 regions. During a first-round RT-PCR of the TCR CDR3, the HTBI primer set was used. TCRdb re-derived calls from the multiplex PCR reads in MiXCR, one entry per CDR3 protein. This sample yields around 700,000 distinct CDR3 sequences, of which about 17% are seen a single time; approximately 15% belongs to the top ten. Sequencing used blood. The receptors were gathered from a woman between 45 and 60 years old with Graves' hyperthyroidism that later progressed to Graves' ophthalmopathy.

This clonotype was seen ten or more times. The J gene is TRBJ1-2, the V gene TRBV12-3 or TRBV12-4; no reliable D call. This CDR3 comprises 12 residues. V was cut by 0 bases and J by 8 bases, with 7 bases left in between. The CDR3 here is CASSLALAGYTF. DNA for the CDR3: TGTGCCAGCAGTTTAGCGCTGGCGGGCTACACCTTC.

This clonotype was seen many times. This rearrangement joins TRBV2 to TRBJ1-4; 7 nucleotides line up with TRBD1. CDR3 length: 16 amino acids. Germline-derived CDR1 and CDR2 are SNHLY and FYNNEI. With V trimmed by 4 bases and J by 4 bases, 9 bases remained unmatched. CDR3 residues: CASSGRQGGLNEKLFF. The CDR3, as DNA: TGTGCCAGCAGTGGCCGACAGGGCGGCCTTAATGAAAAACTGTTTTTT.

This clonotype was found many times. CDR3 DNA sequence: TGTGCCTGGAGTGCAGGGGGCGACTTTGGTGAAAAACTGTTTTTT. Amino acids: CAWSAGGDFGEKLFF. The chain combines TRBV30 with TRBJ1-4; 8 nucleotides match TRBD1. The trim removed 1 base at V and 7 bases at J, leaving 8 bases unmatched. The CDR3 is 15 amino acids. Germline V gene sequence: CDR1 GTSNPN, CDR2 SVGIG (reference sequence). Looking up the rest from reference TRBV30 and TRBJ1-4 gives the full variable domain: SQTIHQWPATLVQPVGSPLSLECTVEGTSNPNLYWYRQAAGRGLQLLFYSVGIGQISSEVPQNLSASRPQDRQFILSSKKLLLSDSGFYLCAWSAGGDFGEKLFFGSGTQLSVL.

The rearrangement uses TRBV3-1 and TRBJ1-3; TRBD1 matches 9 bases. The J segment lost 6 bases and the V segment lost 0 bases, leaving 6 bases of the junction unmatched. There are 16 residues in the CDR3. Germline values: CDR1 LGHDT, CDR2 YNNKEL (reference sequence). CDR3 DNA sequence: TGTGCCAGCAGCCAAGATACGGGACAGGGAGAAAACACCATATATTTT. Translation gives CASSQDTGQGENTIYF.

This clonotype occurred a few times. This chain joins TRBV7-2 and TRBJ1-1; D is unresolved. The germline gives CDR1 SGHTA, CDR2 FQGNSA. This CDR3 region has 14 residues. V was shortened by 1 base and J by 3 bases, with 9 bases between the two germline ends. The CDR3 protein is CASSLEVRYTEAFF. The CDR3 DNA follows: TGTGCCAGCAGCTTAGAGGTCAGGTACACTGAAGCTTTCTTT.

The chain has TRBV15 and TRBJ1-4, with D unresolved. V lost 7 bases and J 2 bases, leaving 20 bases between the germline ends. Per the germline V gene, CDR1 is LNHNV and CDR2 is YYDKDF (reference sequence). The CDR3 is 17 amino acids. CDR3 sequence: CATTEDPPGGTNEKLFF. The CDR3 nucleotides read TGTGCCACCACCGAGGACCCCCCCGGTGGGACTAATGAAAAACTGTTTTTT.

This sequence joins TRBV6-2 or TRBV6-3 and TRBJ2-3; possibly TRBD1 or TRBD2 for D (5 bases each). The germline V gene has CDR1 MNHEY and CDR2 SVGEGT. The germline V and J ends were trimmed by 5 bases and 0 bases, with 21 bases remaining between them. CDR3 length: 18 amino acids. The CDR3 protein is CASSERGWGLTSTDTQYF. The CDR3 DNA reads TGTGCCAGCAGTGAACGCGGGTGGGGCCTTACTAGCACAGATACGCAGTATTTT.

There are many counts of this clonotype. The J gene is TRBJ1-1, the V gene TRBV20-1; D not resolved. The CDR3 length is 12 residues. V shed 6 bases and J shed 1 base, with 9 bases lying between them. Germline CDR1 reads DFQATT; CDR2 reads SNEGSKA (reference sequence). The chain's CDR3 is CSALSRNTEAFF. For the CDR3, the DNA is TGCAGTGCCCTTTCTAGGAACACTGAAGCTTTCTTT.

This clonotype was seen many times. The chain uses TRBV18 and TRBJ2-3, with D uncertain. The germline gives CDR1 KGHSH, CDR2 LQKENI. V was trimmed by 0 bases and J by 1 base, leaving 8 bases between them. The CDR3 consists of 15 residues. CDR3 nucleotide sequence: TGTGCCAGCTCACCACCGGAAGCCCGCACAGATACGCAGTATTTT. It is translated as CASSPPEARTDTQYF.

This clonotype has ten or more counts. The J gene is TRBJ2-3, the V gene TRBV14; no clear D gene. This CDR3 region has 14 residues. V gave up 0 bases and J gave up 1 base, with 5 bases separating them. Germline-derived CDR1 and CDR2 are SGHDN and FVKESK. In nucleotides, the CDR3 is TGTGCCAGCAGCCAAGATATGGGCACAGATACGCAGTATTTT. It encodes CASSQDMGTDTQYF.

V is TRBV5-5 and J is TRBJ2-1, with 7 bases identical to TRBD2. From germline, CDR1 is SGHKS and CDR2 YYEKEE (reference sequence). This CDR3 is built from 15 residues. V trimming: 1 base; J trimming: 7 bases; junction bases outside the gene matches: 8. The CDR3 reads CASSLLAGHGNEQFF. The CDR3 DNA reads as TGTGCCAGCAGCTTGTTAGCGGGCCACGGAAATGAGCAGTTCTTC.

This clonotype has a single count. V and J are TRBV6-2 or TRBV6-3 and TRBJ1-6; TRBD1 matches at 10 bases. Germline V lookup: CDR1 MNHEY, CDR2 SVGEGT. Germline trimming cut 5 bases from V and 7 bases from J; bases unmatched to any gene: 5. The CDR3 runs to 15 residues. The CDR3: CASSRSTGGNSPLHF. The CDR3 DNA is TGTGCCAGCAGTCGATCGACAGGGGGCAATTCACCCCTCCACTTT.

The chain's CDR3 is CASSYSAEADGYTF. CDR3 nucleotides: TGTGCCAGCAGTTACTCAGCTGAGGCAGATGGCTACACCTTC. V is TRBV6-2 or TRBV6-3 and J is TRBJ1-2; D uncertain. Per germline, CDR1 MNHEY and CDR2 SVGEGT. The CDR3 has 14 residues. The V end lost 0 bases, the J end lost 6 bases, and 11 bases lay between the germline ends.

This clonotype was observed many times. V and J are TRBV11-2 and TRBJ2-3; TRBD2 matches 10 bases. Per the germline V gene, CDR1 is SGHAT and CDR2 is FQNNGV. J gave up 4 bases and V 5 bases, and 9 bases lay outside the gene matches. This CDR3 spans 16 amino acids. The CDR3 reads CASSPGLAGEADTQYF. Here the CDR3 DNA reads TGTGCCAGCAGCCCGGGGCTAGCGGGGGAAGCAGATACGCAGTATTTT.

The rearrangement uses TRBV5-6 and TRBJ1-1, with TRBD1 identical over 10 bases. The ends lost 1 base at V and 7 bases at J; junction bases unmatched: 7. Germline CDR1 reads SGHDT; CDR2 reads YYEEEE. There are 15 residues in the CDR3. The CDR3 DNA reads TGTGCCAGCAGCTTGATGAGACAGGGGGCGAGTGAAGCTTTCTTT. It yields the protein CASSLMRQGASEAFF.

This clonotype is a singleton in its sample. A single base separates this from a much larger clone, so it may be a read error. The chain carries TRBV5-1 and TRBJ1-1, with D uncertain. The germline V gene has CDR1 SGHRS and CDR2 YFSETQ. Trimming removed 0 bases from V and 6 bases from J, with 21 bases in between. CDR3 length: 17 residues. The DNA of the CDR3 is TGCGCCAGCAGCTTGGGTGCCTTCCAGAGACGTCACGCTGAAGCTTTCTTT. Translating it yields CASSLGAFQRRHAEAFF.

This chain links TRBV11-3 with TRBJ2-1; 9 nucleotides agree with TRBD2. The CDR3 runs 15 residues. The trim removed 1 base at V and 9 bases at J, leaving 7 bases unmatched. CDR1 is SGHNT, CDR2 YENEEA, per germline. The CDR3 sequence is CASSLVGLAPSEQFF. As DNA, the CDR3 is TGTGCCAGCAGCTTAGTGGGACTAGCTCCCAGTGAGCAGTTCTTC.